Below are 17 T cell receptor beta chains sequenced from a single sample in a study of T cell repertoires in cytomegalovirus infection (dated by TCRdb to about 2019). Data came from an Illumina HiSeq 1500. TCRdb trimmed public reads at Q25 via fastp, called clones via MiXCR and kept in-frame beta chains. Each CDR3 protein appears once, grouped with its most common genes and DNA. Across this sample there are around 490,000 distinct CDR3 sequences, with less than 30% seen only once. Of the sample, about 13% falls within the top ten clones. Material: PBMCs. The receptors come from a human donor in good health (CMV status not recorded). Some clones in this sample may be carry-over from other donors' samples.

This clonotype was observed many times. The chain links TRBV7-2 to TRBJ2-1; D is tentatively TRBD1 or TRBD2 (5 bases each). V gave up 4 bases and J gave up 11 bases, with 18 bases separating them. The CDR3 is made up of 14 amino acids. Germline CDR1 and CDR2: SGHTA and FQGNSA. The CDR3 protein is CASSSLGAGRKQFF. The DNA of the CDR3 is TGTGCCAGCAGCTCCCTCGGGGCAGGCCGAAAGCAGTTCTTC.

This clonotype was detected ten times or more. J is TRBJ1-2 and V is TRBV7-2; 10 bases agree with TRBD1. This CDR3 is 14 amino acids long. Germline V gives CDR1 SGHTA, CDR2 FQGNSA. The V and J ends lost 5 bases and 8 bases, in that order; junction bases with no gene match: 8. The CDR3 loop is CASSQGQGLFGYTF. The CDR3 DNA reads TGTGCCAGCAGCCAGGGACAGGGGCTTTTCGGCTACACCTTC.

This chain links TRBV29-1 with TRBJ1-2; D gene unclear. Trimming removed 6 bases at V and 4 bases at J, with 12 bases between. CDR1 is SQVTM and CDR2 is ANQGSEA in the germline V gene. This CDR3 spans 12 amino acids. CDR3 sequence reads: CSVADRAYGYTF. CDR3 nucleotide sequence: TGCAGCGTCGCCGATCGGGCCTATGGCTACACCTTC.

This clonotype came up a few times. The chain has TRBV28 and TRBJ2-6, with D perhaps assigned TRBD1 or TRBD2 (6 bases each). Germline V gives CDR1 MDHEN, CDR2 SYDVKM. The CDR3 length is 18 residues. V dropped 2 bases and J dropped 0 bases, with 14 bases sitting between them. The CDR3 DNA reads TGTGCCAGCAGTTTACCGGGGGCTCTAAGCTCTGGGGCCAACGTCCTGACTTTC. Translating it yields CASSLPGALSSGANVLTF.

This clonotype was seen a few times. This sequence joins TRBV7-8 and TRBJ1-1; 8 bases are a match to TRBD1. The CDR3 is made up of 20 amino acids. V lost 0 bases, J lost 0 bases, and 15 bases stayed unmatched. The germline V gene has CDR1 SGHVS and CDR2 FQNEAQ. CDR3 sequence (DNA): TGTGCCAGCAGCTTAGCCCGATATCGCGGACAGGGCAAATTGAACACTGAAGCTTTCTTT. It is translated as CASSLARYRGQGKLNTEAFF.

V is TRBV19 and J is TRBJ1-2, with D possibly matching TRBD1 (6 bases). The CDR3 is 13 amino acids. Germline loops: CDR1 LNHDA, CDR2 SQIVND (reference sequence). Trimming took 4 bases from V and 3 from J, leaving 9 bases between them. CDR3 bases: TGTGCCAGTAGTAAGGGACAAGACTATGGCTACACCTTC. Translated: CASSKGQDYGYTF.

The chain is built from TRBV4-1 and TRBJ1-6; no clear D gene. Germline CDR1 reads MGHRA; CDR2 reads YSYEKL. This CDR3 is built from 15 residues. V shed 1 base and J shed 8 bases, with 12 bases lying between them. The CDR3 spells CASSQVRNFDSPLHF. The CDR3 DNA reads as TGCGCCAGCAGCCAAGTCCGCAACTTTGATTCACCCCTCCACTTT.

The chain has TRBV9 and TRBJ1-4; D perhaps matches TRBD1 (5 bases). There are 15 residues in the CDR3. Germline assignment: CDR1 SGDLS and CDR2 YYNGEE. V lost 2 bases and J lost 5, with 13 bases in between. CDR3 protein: CASSVSWGGNEKLFF. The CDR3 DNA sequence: TGTGCCAGCAGCGTCTCCTGGGGGGGAAATGAAAAACTGTTTTTT. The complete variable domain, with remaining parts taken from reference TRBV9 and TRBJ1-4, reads DSGVTQTPKHLITATGQRVTLRCSPRSGDLSVYWYQQSLDQGLQFLIQYYNGEERAKGNILERFSAQQFPDLHSELNLSSLELGDSALYFCASSVSWGGNEKLFFGSGTQLSVL.

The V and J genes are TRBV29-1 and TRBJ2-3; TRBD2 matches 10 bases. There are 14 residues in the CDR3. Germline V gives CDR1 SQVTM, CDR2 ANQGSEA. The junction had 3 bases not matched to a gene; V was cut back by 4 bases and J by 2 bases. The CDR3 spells CSVGLAGLTDTQYF. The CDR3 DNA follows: TGCAGCGTTGGACTAGCGGGCCTCACAGATACGCAGTATTTT.

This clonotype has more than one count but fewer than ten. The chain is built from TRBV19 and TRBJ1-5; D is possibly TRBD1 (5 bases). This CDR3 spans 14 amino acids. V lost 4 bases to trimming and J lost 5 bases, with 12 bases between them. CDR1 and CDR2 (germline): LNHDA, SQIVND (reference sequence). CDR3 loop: CASSNPGRHQPQHF. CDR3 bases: TGTGCCAGTAGTAACCCAGGGAGACATCAGCCCCAGCATTTT.

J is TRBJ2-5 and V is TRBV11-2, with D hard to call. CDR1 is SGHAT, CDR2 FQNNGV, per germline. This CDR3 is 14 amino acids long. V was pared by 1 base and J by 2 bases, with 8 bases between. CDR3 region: CASSLVARQETQYF. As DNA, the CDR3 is TGTGCCAGCAGCTTAGTGGCACGACAAGAGACCCAGTACTTC.

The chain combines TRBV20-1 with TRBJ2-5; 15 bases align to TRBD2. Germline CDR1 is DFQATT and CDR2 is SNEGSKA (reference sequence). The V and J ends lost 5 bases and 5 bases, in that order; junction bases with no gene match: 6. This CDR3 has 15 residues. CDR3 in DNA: TGCAGTGCTCGCGGACTAGCGGGAGGGCCGGAGACCCAGTACTTC. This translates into CSARGLAGGPETQYF.

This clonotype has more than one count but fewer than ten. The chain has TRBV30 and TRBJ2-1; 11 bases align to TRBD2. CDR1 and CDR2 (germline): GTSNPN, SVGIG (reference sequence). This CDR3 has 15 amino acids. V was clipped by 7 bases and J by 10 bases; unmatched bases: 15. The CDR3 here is CAYLSASGRFGEQFF. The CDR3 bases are TGTGCCTACTTGTCGGCTAGCGGGAGGTTTGGCGAGCAGTTCTTC.

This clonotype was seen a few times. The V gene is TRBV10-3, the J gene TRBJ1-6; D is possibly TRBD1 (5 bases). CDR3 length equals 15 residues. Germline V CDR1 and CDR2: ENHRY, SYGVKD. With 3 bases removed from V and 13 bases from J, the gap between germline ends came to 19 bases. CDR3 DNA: TGTGCCATCAGTGATCAGGACGGAAGGGGTCAGCCCCTCCACTTT. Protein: CAISDQDGRGQPLHF.

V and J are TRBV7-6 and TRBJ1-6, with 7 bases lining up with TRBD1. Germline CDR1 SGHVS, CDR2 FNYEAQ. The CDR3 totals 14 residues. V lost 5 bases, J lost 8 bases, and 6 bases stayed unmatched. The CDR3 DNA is TGTGCCAGCAGCAACAGGGGACGGTATTCACCCCTCCACTTT. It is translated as CASSNRGRYSPLHF. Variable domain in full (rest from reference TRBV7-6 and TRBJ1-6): GAGVSQSPRYKVTKRGQDVALRCDPISGHVSLYWYRQALGQGPEFLTYFNYEAQQDKSGLPNDRFSAERPEGSISTLTIQRTEQRDSAMYRCASSNRGRYSPLHFGNGTRLTVT.

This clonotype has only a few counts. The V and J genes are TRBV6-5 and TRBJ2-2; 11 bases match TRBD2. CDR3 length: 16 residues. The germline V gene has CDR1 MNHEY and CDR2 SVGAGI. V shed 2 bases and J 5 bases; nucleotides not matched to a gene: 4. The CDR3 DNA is TGTGCCAGCAGTTACACTCGACTAGCGGGGACCGGGGAGCTGTTTTTT. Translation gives CASSYTRLAGTGELFF.

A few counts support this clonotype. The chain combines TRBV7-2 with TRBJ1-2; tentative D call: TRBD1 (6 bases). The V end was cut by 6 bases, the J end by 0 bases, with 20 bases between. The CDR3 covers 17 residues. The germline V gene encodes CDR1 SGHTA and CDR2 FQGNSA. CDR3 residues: CASSSKPGQLANYGYTF. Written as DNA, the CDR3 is TGTGCCAGCAGTTCCAAGCCGGGACAACTAGCTAACTATGGCTACACCTTC.